This T cell receptor beta chain was captured in a study of persistence of HIV-infected CD4 T cells. Whole-study context: Isolated cells were CMV- and HIV-1 Gag-responding CD4+ T cells.

The trim removed 6 bases at V and 4 bases at J, leaving 13 bases unmatched. Germline loops: CDR1 MNHNY, CDR2 SVGAGI (reference sequence). The CDR3 is made up of 16 amino acids. Stimulation used around 9.1 ug/mL lysate from CMV-infected fibroblasts. Memory cells lacking CD40L and CD69 with high CD45RO were sorted. Plasma HIV-1 RNA stayed below 50 copies/mL for at least 4 years. Details on this clone: Its specificity is unknown.

Sequencing used immunoSEQ version 4 in survey mode. Each sample used up to 1 ug genomic DNA diluted to approximately 9 ng/uL. The method was immunoSEQ multiplex PCR; TCRdb's version includes in-frame clones alone and lacks a portion of them. The sample lists about 33,000 clones, roughly four fifths occurring once. This material consisted of CD4+ T cells sorted from PBMCs after approximately 19-hour stimulation, taken from a patient who received antiretroviral therapy. The sequence was obtained from an adult man with HIV who was CMV-seropositive. The gene calls are TRBV6-6 and TRBJ2-7; TRBD1 aligns across 9 bases. CDR3 sequence (DNA): TGTGCCAGCAGCCCCCATACGACAGGGGGTGGGTACGAGCAGTACTTC. Translation: CASSPHTTGGGYEQYF.